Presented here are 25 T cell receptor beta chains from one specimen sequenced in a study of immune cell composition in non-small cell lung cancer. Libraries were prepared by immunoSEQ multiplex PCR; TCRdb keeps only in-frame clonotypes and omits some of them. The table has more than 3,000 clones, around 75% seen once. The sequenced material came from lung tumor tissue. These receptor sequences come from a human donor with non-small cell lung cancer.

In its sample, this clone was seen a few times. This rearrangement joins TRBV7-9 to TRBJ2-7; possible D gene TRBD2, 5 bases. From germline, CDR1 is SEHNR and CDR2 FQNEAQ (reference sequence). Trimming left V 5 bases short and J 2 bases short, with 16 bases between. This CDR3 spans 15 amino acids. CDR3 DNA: TGTGCCAGCAGCAAACCCGGAGAGGGCCCCTACGAGCAGTACTTC. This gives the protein CASSKPGEGPYEQYF.

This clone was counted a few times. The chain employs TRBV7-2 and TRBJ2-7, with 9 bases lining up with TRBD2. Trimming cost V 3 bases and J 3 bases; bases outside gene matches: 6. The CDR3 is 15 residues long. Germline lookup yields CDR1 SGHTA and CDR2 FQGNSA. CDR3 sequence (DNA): TGTGCCAGCAGCTTCCATGGTAGCGGGGGCTACGAGCAGTACTTC. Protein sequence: CASSFHGSGGYEQYF.

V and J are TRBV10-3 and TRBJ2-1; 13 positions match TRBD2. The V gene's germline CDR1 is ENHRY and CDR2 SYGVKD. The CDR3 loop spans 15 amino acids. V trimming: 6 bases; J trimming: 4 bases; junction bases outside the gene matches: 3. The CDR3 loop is CAIRETSGGYNEQFF. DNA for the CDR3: TGTGCCATCAGGGAGACTAGCGGGGGGTACAATGAGCAGTTCTTC.

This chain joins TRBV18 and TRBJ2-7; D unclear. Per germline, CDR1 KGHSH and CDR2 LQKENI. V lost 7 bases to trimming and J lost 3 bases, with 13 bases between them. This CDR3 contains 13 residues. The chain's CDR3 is CASLAPQVYEQYF. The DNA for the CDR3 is TGTGCCAGCTTAGCCCCTCAAGTCTACGAGCAGTACTTC.

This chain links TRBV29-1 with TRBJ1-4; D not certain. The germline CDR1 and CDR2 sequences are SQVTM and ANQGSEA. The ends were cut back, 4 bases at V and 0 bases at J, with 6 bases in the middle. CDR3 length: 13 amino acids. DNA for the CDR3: TGCAGCGTTGCGGTGGCAACTAATGAAAAACTGTTTTTT. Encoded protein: CSVAVATNEKLFF.

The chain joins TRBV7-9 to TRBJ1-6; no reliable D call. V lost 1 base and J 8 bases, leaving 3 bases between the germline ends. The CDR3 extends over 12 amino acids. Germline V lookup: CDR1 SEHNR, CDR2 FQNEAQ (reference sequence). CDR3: CASSLDYSPLHF. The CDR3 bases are TGTGCCAGCAGCTTAGACTATTCACCCCTCCACTTT.

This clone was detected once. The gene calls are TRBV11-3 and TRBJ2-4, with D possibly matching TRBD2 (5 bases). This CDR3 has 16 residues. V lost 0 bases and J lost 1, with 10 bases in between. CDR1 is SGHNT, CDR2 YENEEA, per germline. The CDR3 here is CASSLEGRRAKNIQYF. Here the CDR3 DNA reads TGTGCCAGCAGCTTAGAGGGCAGGAGGGCCAAAAACATTCAGTACTTC.

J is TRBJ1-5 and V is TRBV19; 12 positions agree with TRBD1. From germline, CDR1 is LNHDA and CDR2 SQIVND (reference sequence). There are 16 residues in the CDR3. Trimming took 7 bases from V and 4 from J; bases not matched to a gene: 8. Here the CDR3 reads CASTGGQGARNQPQHF. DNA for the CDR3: TGTGCCAGTACCGGGGGACAGGGGGCGCGAAATCAGCCCCAGCATTTT. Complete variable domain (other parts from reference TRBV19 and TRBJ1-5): DGGITQSPKYLFRKEGQNVTLSCEQNLNHDAMYWYRQDPGQGLRLIYYSQIVNDFQKGDIAEGYSVSREKKESFPLTVTSAQKNPTAFYLCASTGGQGARNQPQHFGDGTRLSIL.

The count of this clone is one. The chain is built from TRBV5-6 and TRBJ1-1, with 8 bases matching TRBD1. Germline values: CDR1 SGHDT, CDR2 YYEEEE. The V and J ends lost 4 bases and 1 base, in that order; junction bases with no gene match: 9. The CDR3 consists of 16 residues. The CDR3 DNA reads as TGTGCCAGCAGCCAATGGACAGGGACAGCGAACACTGAAGCTTTCTTT. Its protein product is CASSQWTGTANTEAFF.

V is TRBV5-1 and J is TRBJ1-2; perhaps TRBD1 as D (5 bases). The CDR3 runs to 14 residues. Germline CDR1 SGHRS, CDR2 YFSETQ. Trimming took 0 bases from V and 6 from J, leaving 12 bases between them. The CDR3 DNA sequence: TGCGCCAGCAGCTTGGCCATGGGGGAGGATGGCTACACCTTC. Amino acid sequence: CASSLAMGEDGYTF.

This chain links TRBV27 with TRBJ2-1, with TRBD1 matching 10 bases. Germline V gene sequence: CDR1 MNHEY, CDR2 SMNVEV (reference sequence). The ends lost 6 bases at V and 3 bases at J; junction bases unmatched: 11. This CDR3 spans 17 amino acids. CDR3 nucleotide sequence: TGTGCCAGCAGAACTCTGACCGGGACAGGGGACTACAATGAGCAGTTCTTC. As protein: CASRTLTGTGDYNEQFF.

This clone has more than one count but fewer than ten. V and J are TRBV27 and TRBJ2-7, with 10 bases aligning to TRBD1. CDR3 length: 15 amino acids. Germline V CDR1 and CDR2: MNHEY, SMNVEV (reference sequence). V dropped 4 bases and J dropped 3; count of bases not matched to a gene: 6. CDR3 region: CASSSPGTGVYEQYF. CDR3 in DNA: TGTGCCAGCAGTTCACCCGGGACAGGGGTCTACGAGCAGTACTTC.

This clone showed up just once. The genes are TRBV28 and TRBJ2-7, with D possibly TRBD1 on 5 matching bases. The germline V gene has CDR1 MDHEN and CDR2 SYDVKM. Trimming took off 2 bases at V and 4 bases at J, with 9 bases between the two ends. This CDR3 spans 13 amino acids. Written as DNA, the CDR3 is TGTGCCAGCAGTTTACCCCAGGGATACGAGCAGTACTTC. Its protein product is CASSLPQGYEQYF.

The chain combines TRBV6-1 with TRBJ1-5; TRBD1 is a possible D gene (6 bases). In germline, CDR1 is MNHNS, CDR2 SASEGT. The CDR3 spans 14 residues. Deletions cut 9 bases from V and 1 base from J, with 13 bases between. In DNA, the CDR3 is TGTGCCAGTACACAGGGTTTGAGCAATCAGCCCCAGCATTTT. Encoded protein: CASTQGLSNQPQHF.

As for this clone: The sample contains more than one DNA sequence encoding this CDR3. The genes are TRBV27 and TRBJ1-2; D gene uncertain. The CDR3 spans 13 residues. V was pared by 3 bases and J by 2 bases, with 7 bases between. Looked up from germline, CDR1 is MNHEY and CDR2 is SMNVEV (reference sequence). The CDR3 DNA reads TGTGCCAGCAGTTTTGAGGGCAACTATGGCTACACCTTC. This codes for CASSFEGNYGYTF.

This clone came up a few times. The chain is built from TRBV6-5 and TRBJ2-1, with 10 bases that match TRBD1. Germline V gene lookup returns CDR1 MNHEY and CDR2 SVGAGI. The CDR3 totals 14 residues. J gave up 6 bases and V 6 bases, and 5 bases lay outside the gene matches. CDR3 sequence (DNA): TGTGCCAGCAGACGGGGACAGGGGATCAATGAGCAGTTCTTC. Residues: CASRRGQGINEQFF.

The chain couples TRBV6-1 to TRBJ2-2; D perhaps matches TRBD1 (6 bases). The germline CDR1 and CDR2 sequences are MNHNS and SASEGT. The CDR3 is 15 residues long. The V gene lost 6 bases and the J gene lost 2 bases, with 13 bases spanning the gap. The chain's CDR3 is CASRSGTTNTGELFF. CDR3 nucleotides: TGTGCCAGCAGGTCCGGGACAACAAACACCGGGGAGCTGTTTTTT.

The CDR3 spells CASSVGMGSGSEQYF. The DNA for the CDR3 is TGTGCCAGCAGCGTAGGTATGGGATCCGGGAGCGAGCAGTACTTC. This rearrangement joins TRBV9 to TRBJ2-7, with a possible D match to TRBD2 (6 bases). V lost 0 bases, J lost 6 bases, and 16 bases lay in between. The CDR3 sequence is 15 residues long. The germline gives CDR1 SGDLS, CDR2 YYNGEE.

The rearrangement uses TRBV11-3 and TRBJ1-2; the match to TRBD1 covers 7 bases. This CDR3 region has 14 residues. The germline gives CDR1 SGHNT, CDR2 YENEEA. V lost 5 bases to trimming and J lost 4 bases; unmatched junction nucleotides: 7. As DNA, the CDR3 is TGTGCCAGCAGCCGGGACAGCCAACTCTATGGCTACACCTTC. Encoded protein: CASSRDSQLYGYTF.

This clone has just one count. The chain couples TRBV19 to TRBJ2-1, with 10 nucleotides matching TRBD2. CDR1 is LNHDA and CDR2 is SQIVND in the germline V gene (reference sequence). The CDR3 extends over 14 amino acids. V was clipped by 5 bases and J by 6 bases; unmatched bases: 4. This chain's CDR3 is CASSDQREGNEQFF. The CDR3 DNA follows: TGTGCCAGTAGTGACCAGCGGGAGGGCAATGAGCAGTTCTTC.

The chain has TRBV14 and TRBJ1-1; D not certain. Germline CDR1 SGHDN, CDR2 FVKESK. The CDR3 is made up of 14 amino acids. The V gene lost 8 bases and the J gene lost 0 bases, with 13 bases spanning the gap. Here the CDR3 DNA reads TGTGCCAGCGGCCTTCTACGAGTGAACACTGAAGCTTTCTTT. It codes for CASGLLRVNTEAFF.

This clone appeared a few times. CDR3 nucleotides: TGTGCCACAACAGTCTCGCAGTATAGCAATCAGCCCCAGCATTTT. As protein: CATTVSQYSNQPQHF. The J gene is TRBJ1-5, the V gene TRBV19, with D unresolved. The germline gives CDR1 LNHDA, CDR2 SQIVND (reference sequence). The CDR3 contains 15 residues. Trimming took 10 bases from V and 0 from J, leaving 16 bases between them. Variable domain in full (rest from reference TRBV19 and TRBJ1-5): DGGITQSPKYLFRKEGQNVTLSCEQNLNHDAMYWYRQDPGQGLRLIYYSQIVNDFQKGDIAEGYSVSREKKESFPLTVTSAQKNPTAFYLCATTVSQYSNQPQHFGDGTRLSIL.

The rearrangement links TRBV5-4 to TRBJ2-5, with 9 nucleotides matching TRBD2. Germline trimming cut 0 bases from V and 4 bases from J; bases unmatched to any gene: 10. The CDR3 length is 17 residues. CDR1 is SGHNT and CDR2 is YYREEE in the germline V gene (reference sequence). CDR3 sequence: CASSLVTLAGSGETQYF. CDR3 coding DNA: TGTGCCAGCAGCTTGGTAACCCTAGCGGGATCGGGAGAGACCCAGTACTTC.

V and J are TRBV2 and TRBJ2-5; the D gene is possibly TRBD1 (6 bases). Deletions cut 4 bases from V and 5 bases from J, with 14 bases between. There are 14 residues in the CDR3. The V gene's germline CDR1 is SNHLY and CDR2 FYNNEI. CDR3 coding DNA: TGTGCCAGCAGTGCAGGGGCGAGGGGTGAGACCCAGTACTTC. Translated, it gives CASSAGARGETQYF. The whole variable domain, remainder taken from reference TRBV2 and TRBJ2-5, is EPEVTQTPSHQVTQMGQEVILRCVPISNHLYFYWYRQILGQKVEFLVSFYNNEISEKSEIFDDQFSVERPDGSNFTLKIRSTKLEDSAMYFCASSAGARGETQYFGPGTRLLVL.

In nucleotides, the CDR3 is TGTGCCAGTAGTATGTTCGGGGGGGCCGGGGAGCTGTTTTTT. It encodes CASSMFGGAGELFF. The chain has TRBV19 and TRBJ2-2; 8 bases agree with TRBD2. CDR1 is LNHDA, CDR2 SQIVND, per germline (reference sequence). CDR3 length: 14 amino acids. V was pared by 3 bases and J by 6 bases, with 3 bases of the junction left unmatched.